These T cell receptor beta chains were read from a single sample in a study of blood T cell repertoires in COVID-19. The method was immunoSEQ multiplex PCR; TCRdb's version includes in-frame clones alone and lacks a portion of them. Of about 160,000 clones listed, around 93% are singletons. The sequenced sample was peripheral blood. The receptors derive from a man younger than 40 with COVID-19, enrolled during active disease. The conserved cysteine and the conserved F or W are not part of the CDR3 here. Rows may omit the clone size; those that give it use once, few, many or a size class.

cdr3_aa: SASRTGGETQY
clone_size: NA
cdr3_length: 11
j_call: TRBJ2-5
v_call: TRBV20-1

cdr3_aa: ASSISQGSYGYT
clone_size: NA
cdr3_length: 12
j_call: TRBJ1-2
v_call: TRBV19

cdr3_aa: ASSLGQGNTIY
clone_size: NA
cdr3_length: 11
j_call: TRBJ1-3
v_call: TRBV28

cdr3_aa: ASSYGPSGQETQY
clone_size: NA
cdr3_length: 13
j_call: TRBJ2-5
v_call: TRBV6-5

cdr3_aa: ASRSGTGGNTIY
clone_size: NA
cdr3_length: 12
j_call: TRBJ1-3
v_call: TRBV7-2

cdr3_aa: ASSYTDRPVASEQF
clone_size: NA
cdr3_length: 14
j_call: TRBJ2-1
v_call: TRBV6-5

cdr3_aa: ASSLSGGVETQY
clone_size: NA
cdr3_length: 12
j_call: TRBJ2-5
v_call: TRBV7-2

cdr3_aa: ASSLGQGISGANVLT
clone_size: NA
cdr3_length: 15
j_call: TRBJ2-6
v_call: TRBV5-1

cdr3_aa: ARSFAGGYNEQF
clone_size: once
cdr3_length: 12
j_call: TRBJ2-1
v_call: TRBV2

cdr3_aa: ASSLGGTSTDTQY
clone_size: NA
cdr3_length: 13
j_call: TRBJ2-3
v_call: TRBV7-9

cdr3_aa: ASSFGQVTGANVLT
clone_size: NA
cdr3_length: 14
j_call: TRBJ2-6
v_call: TRBV7-9

cdr3_aa: SANEQY
clone_size: NA
cdr3_length: 6
j_call: TRBJ2-7
v_call: TRBV20-1

cdr3_aa: VTRVYNEQF
clone_size: once
cdr3_length: 9
j_call: TRBJ2-1
v_call: TRBV6-5

cdr3_aa: AVRGFGNYGYT
clone_size: NA
cdr3_length: 11
j_call: TRBJ1-2
v_call: TRBV11-2

cdr3_aa: ATSRDSGWGVVDNEQF
clone_size: NA
cdr3_length: 16
j_call: TRBJ2-1
v_call: TRBV15

cdr3_aa: ASSLSRAHYGYT
clone_size: NA
cdr3_length: 12
j_call: TRBJ1-2
v_call: TRBV7-9

cdr3_aa: ASSPGLIQETQY
clone_size: NA
cdr3_length: 12
j_call: TRBJ2-5
v_call: TRBV2

cdr3_aa: ATSRVGTGFKANYGYT
clone_size: NA
cdr3_length: 16
j_call: TRBJ1-2
v_call: TRBV15

cdr3_aa: ASSVGVGTGGGEQY
clone_size: NA
cdr3_length: 14
j_call: TRBJ2-7
v_call: TRBV9

cdr3_aa: ASSLRENSNQPQH
clone_size: NA
cdr3_length: 13
j_call: TRBJ1-5
v_call: TRBV27

cdr3_aa: ATSDPGQPYEQY
clone_size: NA
cdr3_length: 12
j_call: TRBJ2-7
v_call: TRBV24-1

cdr3_aa: ASSLGAGGTEAF
clone_size: NA
cdr3_length: 12
j_call: TRBJ1-1
v_call: TRBV7-9

cdr3_aa: ASSRRGLAGGPEGEQY
clone_size: NA
cdr3_length: 16
j_call: TRBJ2-7
v_call: TRBV4-2

cdr3_aa: ASTSPQGGYT
clone_size: NA
cdr3_length: 10
j_call: TRBJ1-2
v_call: TRBV2

cdr3_aa: ASSPGLAGTGELF
clone_size: NA
cdr3_length: 13
j_call: TRBJ2-2
v_call: TRBV27

cdr3_aa: ASSEWGEVVISNYGYT
clone_size: NA
cdr3_length: 16
j_call: TRBJ1-2
v_call: TRBV6-1

cdr3_aa: ASSEAGALTIPH
clone_size: NA
cdr3_length: 12
j_call: TRBJ2-7
v_call: TRBV6-1

cdr3_aa: ASSRPEGFYEQY
clone_size: NA
cdr3_length: 12
j_call: TRBJ2-7
v_call: TRBV27

cdr3_aa: ASTKDSGQPQH
clone_size: NA
cdr3_length: 11
j_call: TRBJ1-5
v_call: TRBV2

cdr3_aa: ASSEEQGRNTEAF
clone_size: NA
cdr3_length: 13
j_call: TRBJ1-1
v_call: TRBV5-6

cdr3_aa: ASSAGDLNYGYT
clone_size: many
cdr3_length: 12
j_call: TRBJ1-2
v_call: TRBV9

cdr3_aa: ASSFRDSHNEKLF
clone_size: NA
cdr3_length: 13
j_call: TRBJ1-4
v_call: TRBV9

cdr3_aa: ASSRGLDEAF
clone_size: NA
cdr3_length: 10
j_call: TRBJ1-1
v_call: TRBV5-6

cdr3_aa: ASSVDSQATEAF
clone_size: NA
cdr3_length: 12
j_call: TRBJ1-1
v_call: TRBV10-1

cdr3_aa: ASSLIKGTINTGELF
clone_size: NA
cdr3_length: 15
j_call: TRBJ2-2
v_call: TRBV7-9

cdr3_aa: ASRHSGMGYNEQF
clone_size: NA
cdr3_length: 13
j_call: TRBJ2-1
v_call: TRBV7-9

cdr3_aa: ASITQRGSKNTGELF
clone_size: NA
cdr3_length: 15
j_call: TRBJ2-2
v_call: TRBV2

cdr3_aa: ASSPENIQY
clone_size: NA
cdr3_length: 9
j_call: TRBJ2-4
v_call: TRBV18

cdr3_aa: ASSSQGTGSSEAF
clone_size: NA
cdr3_length: 13
j_call: TRBJ1-1
v_call: TRBV7-8

cdr3_aa: ATSRVPYSNQPQH
clone_size: NA
cdr3_length: 13
j_call: TRBJ1-5
v_call: TRBV6-5

cdr3_aa: ATSRDQSSGGEQF
clone_size: NA
cdr3_length: 13
j_call: TRBJ2-1
v_call: TRBV15

cdr3_aa: ASSQSYEQY
clone_size: NA
cdr3_length: 9
j_call: TRBJ2-7
v_call: TRBV6-5

cdr3_aa: ASSLFTGTGSYEQY
clone_size: NA
cdr3_length: 14
j_call: TRBJ2-7
v_call: TRBV5-6

cdr3_aa: AWSWGTGTGGIGRNTIY
clone_size: NA
cdr3_length: 17
j_call: TRBJ1-3
v_call: TRBV30

cdr3_aa: ASRTGGASGYT
clone_size: few
cdr3_length: 11
j_call: TRBJ1-2
v_call: TRBV2

cdr3_aa: ASSLGAGGRGNEQF
clone_size: NA
cdr3_length: 14
j_call: TRBJ2-1
v_call: TRBV7-2